This is a list of T cell receptor beta chains from one sample in a study of blood T cell repertoires in COVID-19. TCRdb's table, derived via immunoSEQ multiplex PCR, lists solely in-frame clones and lacks some. Here the sample spans over 100,000 clones, around 80% being singletons. The sample comprised peripheral blood. Receptors originate from a woman in her seventies with acute or convalescent COVID-19. Each CDR3 is given with its conserved first and last residue. Rows may omit the clone size; those that give it use once, few, many or a size class.

CDR3 length	V gene	clone size	J gene	CDR3 protein
13	TRBV3-1/TRBV3-2	.	TRBJ2-5	CASSPGDQETQYF
14	TRBV27	once	TRBJ2-7	CATSLGRGDYEQYF
14	TRBV3-1/TRBV3-2	.	TRBJ1-4	CASSQDLTREKLFF
17	TRBV24-1	.	TRBJ2-1	CATSASGQGESYNEQFF
16	TRBV30	.	TRBJ2-6	CAWSADTTTGANVLTF
16	TRBV2	.	TRBJ1-2	CASSESRTGAIYGYTF
13	TRBV18	.	TRBJ2-5	CASSPGLQETQYF
15	TRBV15	.	TRBJ2-2	CATSKGLMDTGELFF
17	TRBV5-8	.	TRBJ1-5	CASSSQRTGNSNQPQHF
15	TRBV7-3	.	TRBJ2-6	CASSTGIAGANVLTF
15	TRBV28	.	TRBJ1-4	CASSLLERFNEKLFF
14	TRBV3-1/TRBV3-2	once	TRBJ2-7	CASSQAGIGYEQYF
15	TRBV28	.	TRBJ1-6	CASSLSTGYNSPLHF
16	TRBV12-2	.	TRBJ2-7	CASHARNRGSSYEQYF
13	TRBV12-3/TRBV12-4	.	TRBJ1-3	CASHLESGNTIYF
14	TRBV3-1/TRBV3-2	.	TRBJ2-1	CASSQDPGGNEQFF
17	TRBV19	few	TRBJ2-2	CASSHLSGRADTGELFF
13	TRBV6-2/TRBV6-3	.	TRBJ2-2	CASSPSAPPRLFF
15	TRBV12-5	once	TRBJ2-3	CASGSYLSSTDTQYF
16	TRBV7-9	.	TRBJ2-3	CASSFSTSGGTDTQYF
15	TRBV13	.	TRBJ2-1	CASSSLRGGLDEQFF
12	TRBV6-6	once	TRBJ2-3	CASRRATDTQYF
14	TRBV3-1/TRBV3-2	.	TRBJ2-3	CASGGTSGSEWQYF
16	TRBV4-2	.	TRBJ2-1	CASSQETDLRGNEQFF
14	TRBV7-2	once	TRBJ1-2	CASSQRSQGRGYTF
16	TRBV23-1	.	TRBJ1-3	CASSQITGCSGNTIYF
13	TRBV2	few	TRBJ1-4	CATQETALEKLFF
15	TRBV11-2	.	TRBJ1-6	CASSPHTTAGSPLHF
15	TRBV5-1	.	TRBJ2-1	CASSWDYRSYNEQFF
17	TRBV30	.	TRBJ2-1	CAWSSPGGRAMRDEQFF
16	TRBV5-1	.	TRBJ1-1	CASSLRQQGAGTEAFF
15	TRBV5-1	.	TRBJ1-6	CASSPRTGGGSPLHF